This T cell receptor (beta chain) was sequenced during a study of shared clonotypes between healthy human individuals (dated by TCRdb to the early 2020s). With regard to the full study: The cohort comprised a couple of women and a few men aged 18 to 49 years. To estimate repertoire size and how much clonotype sharing occurs between individuals, the study deeply sequenced the blood TCR repertoires of five or six healthy adults. Per donor, three plates each were used for CD4 naive and CD4 memory, two for CD8 naive, and one for CD8 memory. To increase sequencing depth and limit assay-specific biases, different laboratories used diverse techniques to prepare libraries and sequence TCR repertoires. Each donor's leukapheresis produced roughly between about 0.8 and 10 billion PBMCs. Study-level results and caveats: Compared with non-shared clonotypes, the clonotypes found in all four sorted-subset donors had higher generation probabilities. Sampling was limited to blood, and TCR repertoires in tissue likely differ from TCR repertoires in blood. Approximately 4.8% of naive CD4, 3.5% of naive CD8, approximately 2.2% of memory CD4, and more than 0.35% of memory CD8 clonotypes were shared across a few donors. Incomplete sequencing was indicated by rarefaction of sorted-subset datasets, despite the large sequencing depth. Larger estimated clonotype richness was generally found for naive subsets than for memory subsets. Because the study included only a small number of donors, the genetic and exposure-history diversity represented was limited. Pairwise subsampling led to the expectation that sequencing depth would affect the degree of clonotype sharing among donors.

Comments on this clone: Its antigen has not been determined. One base away there is no much larger clone; base qualities are not given.

Taken from the germline V gene, the CDR1 and CDR2 loops are LGHNT and FRNRAP. V loses 0 bases of germline sequence and J loses 3 bases, and the interval between the two ends is 9 bases. The CDR3 sequence holds 15 residues, the cysteine and phenylalanine included. Of the read, only the CDR3 DNA is kept; its 45 bases are in frame from base 1. Using the deep immunoSEQ assay, multiplex PCR amplified TCR CDR3 regions from genomic DNA. For each cell subset, the extracted genomic DNA was distributed evenly across all wells of several immunoSEQ 96-well plates, and each plate served as one replicate. For sorted subsets, approximately 190 ng genomic DNA, equal to tens of thousands of T cell genomes, was loaded into each replicate PCR. The purified libraries were quantified using a Qubit 3.0 fluorometer, sized with a Bioanalyzer 2100, and then quantified again using the KAPA Library Quantification kit. Each immunoSEQ 96-well plate was sequenced on its own single-read 150-cycle Illumina NextSeq 550 flow cell. In the authors' own workflow: The immunoSEQ output contained only junctional sequences without quality scores, so filtering could not match that applied to full-length reads. Sequences were annotated with PyIR, a Python wrapper for IgBLAST v1.9, using IMGT germline references to assign V/J genes and CDR3. Reads were filtered out if the reads had weak V/J assignments (E-value above 1e-6), no CDR3, stop codons, out-of-frame junctions, or ambiguous translated residues. V3J clonotypes were defined as sequences sharing an identical inferred V gene, J gene, and CDR3 amino acid sequence. To compute the percentage overlap between repertoires, the number of shared unique clonotypes was divided by the size of the smaller repertoire. Richness of each repertoire was evaluated using RTK rarefaction, the Chao1 estimator, and Recon v2.1 estimates of unobserved clonotypes. For all TCRbeta clonotypes obtained by the gDNA method from a few donors, generation probabilities were computed with OLGA. TCRdb's version of the immuneACCESS table is confined to in-frame rearrangements and falls short of the full clone set. An unresolved V gene accounts for under half of the shortfall where checked; the remainder is of unknown origin. The V and J calls and clone size are taken from that table; D and trimming were inferred from the DNA. The table for this sample lists about 1 million clones; about 76% of them were counted only once. About 1.4% of the sample is taken by the ten largest.

Healthy HIV-negative adults with no recently reported acute infections or vaccinations were included as donors. Every donor was a Caucasian adult living in Nashville, Tennessee, USA. CD4+ T cells were enriched by magnetic negative selection; naive cells were then positively selected on CD45RA, and the negative fraction formed the memory subset. Blood was collected by leukapheresis, and PBMCs were isolated by Ficoll-Histopaque density gradient centrifugation and then cryopreserved in liquid nitrogen vapor phase. Analytical flow cytometry was used to check the purity and quantity of every magnetically sorted T cell population. From each sorted fraction, genomic DNA was isolated and quantified by UV absorbance on a Nanodrop 2000c.

The sample taken for sequencing was memory CD4+ T cells sorted from blood. What the cell subset or site label conveys for this sample: CD45RA-negative fraction. The TCR originated in a man aged 18 to 30 in good health. The chain is made from TRBV12-5 and TRBJ1-5; no D gene call is confident. The CDR3: CASGLVRTVNQPQHF. The sequenced DNA: TGTGCTAGTGGTTTGGTACGAACAGTCAATCAGCCCCAGCATTTT.